Following are 5 T cell receptor beta chains from one sample sequenced in a study of identical twins. Each CDR3 protein is one row after TCRdb ran MiXCR on the 5' RACE reads. The data contain about 490,000 distinct CDR3 sequences, about 16% of them singletons. This sample was shared with a second study, whose subject was yellow fever vaccine responses in identical twins.

The sequenced material came from CD4+ T cells sorted from blood. Receptors originate from a woman aged 18-29 years in good health.

The rearrangement joins TRBV12-3 or TRBV12-4 to TRBJ1-1; D is uncertain. Trimming cost V 3 bases and J 6 bases, with 5 bases left between them. This CDR3 is 11 amino acids long. The CDR3 spells CASSFRAEAFF. CDR3 DNA sequence: TGTGCCAGCAGTTTTCGGGCTGAAGCTTTCTTT.

The rearrangement joins TRBV2 to TRBJ2-2, with 9 bases lining up with TRBD2. J gave up 2 bases and V 4 bases, and 8 bases lay outside the gene matches. This CDR3 contains 17 residues. The V gene's germline CDR1 is SNHLY and CDR2 FYNNEI. DNA for the CDR3: TGTGCCAGCAGTGTTCGCCGACTAGCGGCTAACACCGGGGAGCTGTTTTTT. It codes for CASSVRRLAANTGELFF.

The chain couples TRBV27 to TRBJ2-1; the match to TRBD2 covers 9 bases. The V segment lost 3 bases and the J segment 0 bases; nucleotides outside the gene matches: 12. Per the germline V gene, CDR1 is MNHEY and CDR2 is SMNVEV (reference sequence). This CDR3 region has 19 residues. Here the CDR3 reads CASSLGRDWRGGSYNEQFF. The CDR3 nucleotides read TGTGCCAGCAGTTTGGGGCGGGATTGGCGGGGGGGCTCCTACAATGAGCAGTTCTTC.

V gene TRBV5-6 combines with J gene TRBJ2-1; TRBD2 matches at 8 bases. CDR1 and CDR2 (germline): SGHDT, YYEEEE. The CDR3 is made up of 14 amino acids. V was pared by 0 bases and J by 15 bases, with 11 bases of the junction left unmatched. The CDR3 nucleotides read TGTGCCAGCAGCTTGGGGAGAGGCGGGGGGCGTTGGTTCTTC. Residues: CASSLGRGGGRWFF.

In this sample, this clonotype turned up a few times. The rearrangement links TRBV2 to TRBJ1-4; the D gene is possibly TRBD1 (6 bases). Germline-derived CDR1 and CDR2 are SNHLY and FYNNEI. The CDR3 is 14 amino acids. Trimming stripped 8 bases from V and 0 bases from J, with 10 bases between. This CDR3 reads CASRRTATNEKLFF. CDR3 nucleotides: TGTGCCAGCCGTCGGACAGCAACTAATGAAAAACTGTTTTTT.